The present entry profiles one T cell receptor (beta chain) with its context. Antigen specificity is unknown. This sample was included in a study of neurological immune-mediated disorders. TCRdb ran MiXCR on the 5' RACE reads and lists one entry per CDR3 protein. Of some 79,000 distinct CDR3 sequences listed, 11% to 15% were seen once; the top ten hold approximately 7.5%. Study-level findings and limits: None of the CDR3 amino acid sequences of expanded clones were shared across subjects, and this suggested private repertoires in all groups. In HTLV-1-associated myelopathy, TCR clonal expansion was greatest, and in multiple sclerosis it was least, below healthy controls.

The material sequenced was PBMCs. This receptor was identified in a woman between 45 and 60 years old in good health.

CDR3 bases: TGTGCCAGCAGTTTATGGGCGAAACCTTACGAGCAGTACTTC. This gives the protein CASSLWAKPYEQYF. This chain joins TRBV27 and TRBJ2-7; D is ambiguous. Germline CDR1 reads MNHEY; CDR2 reads SMNVEV (reference sequence). This CDR3 has 14 amino acids. V was shortened by 1 base and J by 4 bases, with 11 bases between the two germline ends.